The source of this T cell receptor (beta chain) is a study of post-analysis software for immune sequencing data. Whole-study findings and limits: Roughly five TRBV segments were significantly more frequent in patients than in controls. TRBV5-6, TRBV5-1 and TRBV20-1 were among these segments.

To note about this clonotype: The target antigen is unknown.

The authors incorporated unique molecular identifiers into the TCR beta cDNA libraries. TCRdb processed the PCR reads anew with MiXCR; each CDR3 protein has one entry. The table lists fewer than 600,000 distinct CDR3 sequences, nearly 45% of them singletons. V gave up 5 bases and J gave up 3 bases; unmatched junction bases: 11. The CDR3 loop spans 15 amino acids. CDR1 and CDR2 from the germline V gene are DFQATT and SNEGSKA (reference sequence). Source material: blood. The gene calls are TRBV20-1 and TRBJ2-7; 9 bases are a match to TRBD1. The source of this sequence is a girl aged 5-17 years with multiple sclerosis. CDR3 amino acids: CSARAGTGFLYEQYF. The CDR3 region has the DNA TGCAGTGCTCGAGCCGGGACAGGGTTTCTCTACGAGCAGTACTTC.